This T cell receptor (beta chain) was identified during a study of T cells in Graves' hyperthyroidism and ophthalmopathy. The CDR3 is 16 amino acids. Germline V gene data show CDR1 as SNHLY and CDR2 as FYNNEI. V was shortened by 6 bases and J by 2 bases, with 20 bases between the two germline ends. Researchers amplified the TCR beta CDR3 regions from RNA transcripts. TCR CDR3 underwent first-round RT-PCR with the HTBI primer set. TCRdb ran MiXCR on the multiplex PCR reads and lists one entry per CDR3 protein. The table records roughly 570,000 distinct CDR3 sequences, roughly 46% of them present only once. Of note for this clonotype: Antigen: not known.

Diagnosis of hyperthyroidism was new in patients aged 18 to 65, and its duration was under 2 months. Study-wide results and limits: Stable hyperthyroidism was separated from ophthalmopathy by a model based on 13 V-J features.

Sequenced sample: peripheral blood or thyroid tissue (not recorded which). This chain connects TRBV2 to TRBJ2-7; possibly TRBD1 for D (6 bases). This clonotype was obtained from a woman younger than 30 with Graves' hyperthyroidism. The CDR3: CASSESLQGQAYEQYF. The CDR3 DNA reads as TGTGCCAGCAGCGAAAGCCTACAGGGACAAGCCTACGAGCAGTACTTC.